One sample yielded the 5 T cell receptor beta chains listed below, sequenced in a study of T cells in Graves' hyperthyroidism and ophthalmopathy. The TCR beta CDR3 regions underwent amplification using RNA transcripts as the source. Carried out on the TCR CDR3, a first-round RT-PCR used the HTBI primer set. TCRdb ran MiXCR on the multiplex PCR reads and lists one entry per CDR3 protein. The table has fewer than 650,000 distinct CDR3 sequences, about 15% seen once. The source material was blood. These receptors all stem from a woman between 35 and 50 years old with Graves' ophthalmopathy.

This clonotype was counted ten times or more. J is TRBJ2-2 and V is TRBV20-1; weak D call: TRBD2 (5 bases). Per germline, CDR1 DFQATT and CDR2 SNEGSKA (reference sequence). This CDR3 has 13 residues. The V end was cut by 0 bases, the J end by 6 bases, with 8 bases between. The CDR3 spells CSAREGVAGELFF. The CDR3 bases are TGCAGTGCTAGAGAGGGAGTGGCCGGGGAGCTGTTTTTT.

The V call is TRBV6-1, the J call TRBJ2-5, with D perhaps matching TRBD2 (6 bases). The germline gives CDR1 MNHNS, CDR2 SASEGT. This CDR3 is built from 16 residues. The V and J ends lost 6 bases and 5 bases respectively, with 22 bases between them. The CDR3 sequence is CASRSGARGRFETQYF. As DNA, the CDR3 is TGTGCCAGCAGGTCCGGGGCGCGGGGCCGGTTCGAGACCCAGTACTTC.

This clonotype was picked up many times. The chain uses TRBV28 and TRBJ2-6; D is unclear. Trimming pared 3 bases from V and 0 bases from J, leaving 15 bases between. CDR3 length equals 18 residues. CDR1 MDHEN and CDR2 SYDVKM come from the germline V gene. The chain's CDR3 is CASSFVLGSASGANVLTF. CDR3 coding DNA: TGTGCCAGCAGTTTCGTACTGGGCTCAGCCTCTGGGGCCAACGTCCTGACTTTC.

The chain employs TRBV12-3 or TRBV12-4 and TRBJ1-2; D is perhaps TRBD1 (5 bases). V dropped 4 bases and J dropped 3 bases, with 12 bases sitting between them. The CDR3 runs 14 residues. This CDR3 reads CASSSTAGDYGYTF. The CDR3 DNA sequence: TGTGCCAGCAGTTCTACCGCGGGGGACTATGGCTACACCTTC.

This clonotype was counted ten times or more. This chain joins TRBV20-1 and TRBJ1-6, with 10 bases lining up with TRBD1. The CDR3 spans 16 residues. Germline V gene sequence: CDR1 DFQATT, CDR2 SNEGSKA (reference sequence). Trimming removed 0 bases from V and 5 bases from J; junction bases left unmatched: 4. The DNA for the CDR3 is TGCAGTGCTAGAGAGTGGGACAGGGGCCATAATTCACCCCTCCACTTT. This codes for CSAREWDRGHNSPLHF.